The 15 T cell receptor beta chains reported below all come from one sample, sequenced in a study of identical twins. TCRdb processed the 5' RACE reads anew with MiXCR; each CDR3 protein has one entry. Of some 790,000 distinct CDR3 sequences listed, roughly 18% are singletons. These data were also reused for a study on T cells expressing NK-cell markers.

Sequenced: PBMCs. All receptors derive from a woman under 30 in good health.

This clonotype has more than one count but fewer than ten. The chain is built from TRBV4-1 and TRBJ2-1, with 9 bases fitting TRBD2. V shed 0 bases, J shed 0 bases, and the junction held 12 bases outside the gene matches. The CDR3 length is 20 residues. Germline V gene sequence: CDR1 MGHRA, CDR2 YSYEKL. CDR3 sequence (DNA): TGCGCCAGCAGCCAAGAACGGGGTAGCGGGGGCCCGAGCTCCTACAATGAGCAGTTCTTC. Translated: CASSQERGSGGPSSYNEQFF.

The chain carries TRBV5-1 and TRBJ2-7, with 9 bases identical to TRBD1. The CDR3 runs to 14 residues. The germline gives CDR1 SGHRS, CDR2 YFSETQ. J was trimmed by 5 bases and V by 4 bases; bases with no gene match: 7. The CDR3: CASSHTTGGHEQYF. The CDR3 DNA reads TGCGCCAGCAGCCATACTACAGGGGGCCACGAGCAGTACTTC.

This clonotype appeared a few times. The chain employs TRBV9 and TRBJ1-1, with D possibly being TRBD1 (5 bases). Germline lookup yields CDR1 SGDLS and CDR2 YYNGEE. The CDR3 loop spans 14 amino acids. Trimming removed 7 bases at V and 0 bases at J, with 13 bases between. Here the CDR3 reads CASGQGLVNTEAFF. CDR3 DNA sequence: TGTGCCAGCGGCCAGGGCCTAGTGAACACTGAAGCTTTCTTT.

This clonotype appeared a few times. This chain joins TRBV3-1 and TRBJ2-1; 9 bases match TRBD2. CDR1 is LGHDT, CDR2 YNNKEL, per germline (reference sequence). After removal of 1 base from V and 2 bases from J, the junction contained 6 bases not matched to a gene. CDR3 length equals 17 residues. CDR3 nucleotide sequence: TGTGCCAGCAGCCAAGCCCTAGCGGGAACAACCTACAATGAGCAGTTCTTC. As protein: CASSQALAGTTYNEQFF.

The rearrangement uses TRBV12-3 or TRBV12-4 and TRBJ2-5; possible D gene TRBD2, 7 bases. Trimming left V 8 bases short and J 3 bases short, with 19 bases between. This CDR3 is 15 amino acids long. CDR3 DNA sequence: TGTGCCAGCGCTAAGAATCAGGGGAGGGAAGAGACCCAGTACTTC. Translating gives CASAKNQGREETQYF.

The chain is built from TRBV6-5 and TRBJ2-3; D is possibly TRBD2 (5 bases). This CDR3 contains 14 residues. Per germline, CDR1 MNHEY and CDR2 SVGAGI. V lost 2 bases to trimming and J lost 6 bases, with 12 bases between them. The DNA of the CDR3 is TGTGCCAGCAGTTACGGACTGCCCCCGGATACGCAGTATTTT. Its translation is CASSYGLPPDTQYF.

The gene calls are TRBV18 and TRBJ2-7; 13 nucleotides match TRBD2. The germline gives CDR1 KGHSH, CDR2 LQKENI. With 5 bases clipped from V and 5 bases from J, the junction kept 9 bases outside the gene matches. The CDR3 sequence is 16 residues long. The CDR3 coding sequence is TGTGCCAGCTCAGCCTCCCAGGGACTAGCGGGAAACGAGCAGTACTTC. It specifies CASSASQGLAGNEQYF.

The table lists this clonotype with a few counts. The CDR3 DNA sequence: TGTGCCAGCAGCCCGGACAGGGATAATCAGCCCCAGCATTTT. This gives the protein CASSPDRDNQPQHF. J is TRBJ1-5 and V is TRBV6-1; 8 positions match TRBD1. Germline trimming cut 6 bases from V and 4 bases from J; bases unmatched to any gene: 5. The CDR3 spans 14 residues. CDR1 and CDR2 from the germline V gene are MNHNS and SASEGT.

This clonotype was counted at least ten times. The chain carries TRBV12-3 or TRBV12-4 and TRBJ2-5, with D perhaps matching TRBD2 (6 bases). V dropped 6 bases and J dropped 5 bases, with 22 bases sitting between them. The CDR3 is 16 residues long. The CDR3 loop reads CASSPPLRGGSETQYF. CDR3 bases: TGTGCCAGCAGCCCCCCTTTGAGAGGAGGGTCGGAGACCCAGTACTTC.

This clonotype was seen a few times. This rearrangement joins TRBV4-3 to TRBJ1-4; D gene ambiguous. This CDR3 spans 16 amino acids. Deletions cut 0 bases from V and 6 bases from J, with 14 bases between. CDR1 and CDR2 (germline): LGHNA, YSLEER. The CDR3 here is CASSQEVVQTDEKLFF. CDR3 nucleotides: TGCGCCAGCAGCCAAGAGGTGGTCCAGACTGATGAAAAACTGTTTTTT.

The chain employs TRBV29-1 and TRBJ2-3; D is ambiguous. The CDR3 covers 14 residues. Germline values: CDR1 SQVTM, CDR2 ANQGSEA. Trimming pared 4 bases from V and 1 base from J, leaving 12 bases between. CDR3 in DNA: TGCAGCGTTGGACTGGCGTTCGGCACAGATACGCAGTATTTT. Its protein is CSVGLAFGTDTQYF.

This clonotype showed up just a few times. The rearrangement joins TRBV6-1 to TRBJ2-2; 9 nucleotides match TRBD2. J lost 0 bases, V lost 5 bases, and 7 bases had no gene match. The CDR3 is 17 amino acids. Germline V CDR1 and CDR2: MNHNS, SASEGT. The CDR3 loop reads CASSRTSVPANTGELFF. Written as DNA, the CDR3 is TGTGCCAGCAGTCGGACTAGCGTCCCTGCGAACACCGGGGAGCTGTTTTTT.

The V call is TRBV12-3 or TRBV12-4, the J call TRBJ2-5; TRBD1 aligns across 9 bases. The CDR3 loop spans 15 amino acids. Trimming removed 1 base from V and 7 bases from J; junction bases left unmatched: 7. As DNA, the CDR3 is TGTGCCAGCAGTTTAGACGGGGACAGGGCCGGGACCCAGTACTTC. Amino acids: CASSLDGDRAGTQYF.

The table lists this clonotype with a few counts. CDR3 in amino acids: CASSLEATLPYEQYF. The CDR3 region has the DNA TGCGCCAGCAGCTTGGAGGCCACGTTGCCCTACGAGCAGTACTTC. The chain is built from TRBV5-1 and TRBJ2-7; no clear D. CDR1 and CDR2 from the germline V gene are SGHRS and YFSETQ. The length of the CDR3 is 15 residues. Trimming removed 0 bases at V and 2 bases at J, with 12 bases between.

This clonotype was seen a few times. The CDR3 here is CASSEIRNEQFF. DNA of the CDR3: TGCGCCAGCAGTGAGATCCGGAATGAGCAGTTCTTC. The chain uses TRBV10-2 and TRBJ2-1; D call uncertain. The CDR3 extends over 12 amino acids. Trimming stripped 2 bases from V and 7 bases from J, with 6 bases between. CDR1 and CDR2 from the germline V gene are WSHSY and SAAADI.